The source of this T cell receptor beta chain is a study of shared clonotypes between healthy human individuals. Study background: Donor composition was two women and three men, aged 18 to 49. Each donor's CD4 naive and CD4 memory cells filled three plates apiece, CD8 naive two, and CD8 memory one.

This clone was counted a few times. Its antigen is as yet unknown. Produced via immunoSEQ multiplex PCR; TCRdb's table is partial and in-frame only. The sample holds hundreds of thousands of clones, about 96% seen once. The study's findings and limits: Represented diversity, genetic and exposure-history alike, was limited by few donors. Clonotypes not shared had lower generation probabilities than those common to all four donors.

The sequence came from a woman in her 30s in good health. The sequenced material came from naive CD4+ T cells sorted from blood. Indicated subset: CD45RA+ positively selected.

Here the CDR3 DNA reads TGTGCCAGCAGTGTTGCGGGGATGAACACTGAAGCTTTCTTT. Encoded protein: CASSVAGMNTEAFF. This chain connects TRBV2 to TRBJ1-1; D gene unclear. V lost 4 bases, J lost 0 bases, and 9 bases lay in between. Per germline, CDR1 SNHLY and CDR2 FYNNEI. The CDR3 sequence is 14 residues long. Full variable domain (rest looked up from reference TRBV2 and TRBJ1-1): EPEVTQTPSHQVTQMGQEVILRCVPISNHLYFYWYRQILGQKVEFLVSFYNNEISEKSEIFDDQFSVERPDGSNFTLKIRSTKLEDSAMYFCASSVAGMNTEAFFGQGTRLTVV.